This TCR beta chain was documented in a study of cytomegalovirus exposure and HLA in healthy donors (dated by TCRdb to about 2017). With regard to the full study: An earlier analysis of roughly 500 of the donors reported more than 250 Gb of sequence data and some 120 million unique TCR beta sequences from approximately 180 million T cells. An early release covering roughly 640 HLA-typed donors comprised about 310 gigabases of sequencing data and tens of millions of unique TCR sequences. Of the 300 to 500 genotyped donors, 81% were placed in the genetic ancestry cluster associated with self-reported Caucasian donors. The study aimed to test whether signatures of past pathogen exposure could be identified by cataloging public T cell receptors. Using immunosequencing, the study profiled T cell repertoires from 500 to 800 subjects and related those repertoires to cytomegalovirus serostatus. Along with the approximately 650-subject first cohort, a separate validation cohort of 120 different subjects was used. To predict cytomegalovirus infection status, the study combined high-throughput TCR immunosequencing, statistical association of individual TCRs with disease status, and machine learning. A later analysis re-examined previously published TCR beta repertoires from more than 650 donors and added high-resolution HLA genotyping to investigate patterns of TCR occurrence. Rather than drawing on any new phenotypic data, the later analysis identified candidate immune exposures from TCR beta sequences and the way those sequences occurred across donors. In an earlier analysis of 587 of the donors, high-throughput TCR beta sequencing was used to judge whether each TCR beta V gene segment behaved as functional or pseudogenic. Donor age, sex, ethnicity and CMV serostatus were collected together with the repertoire data. A later genetic analysis used genome-wide SNP genotypes for about 60% of the roughly 700 donors, treating that subset as a discovery cohort. All discovery cohort repertoires had been generated on a single sequencing platform. HLA typing covered class I and class II loci at four-digit resolution. Typing coverage differed by locus: A, B, C, DRB1 and DQB1 were typed in roughly 620-640 donors, DQA1 in 500 to 550, DPA1 in nearly 610, and DPB1 in around 490. About five DR-DQ haplotypes were treated as single units for association and clustering because of strong linkage in the cohort. Among around 400 genotyped donors of the cohort, an average of approximately 200,000 unique TCR beta nucleotide sequences was sequenced per donor, of which about 18% were non-productive. Paper-wide results and their limitations: The study listed approximately 150 TCR beta chains as associated with cytomegalovirus. A group of highly shared sequence variants was considered likely to be a technical artifact of the sequencing pipeline. A further reported finding was that TCR beta sequences accurately predicted the HLA-A and HLA-B alleles for most subjects in the first cohort. For the cohort, immune exposure information was limited to CMV serostatus. Because HLA typing was missing for some donors at each locus, association tests included only the typed subset. A later analysis found that HLA-associated TCR beta chains were more clonally expanded and had lower generation probabilities than equally common non-associated chains. A later genetic analysis reported fewer N-insertions in productive TCRs among donors in an Asian-associated ancestry cluster than the roughly 650-donor mean. In a later genetic analysis, a missense DCLRE1C variant was associated with V-gene and J-gene trimming of TCR beta chains, and the association was replicated in an independent cohort. In an earlier analysis of 587 of the donors, most TCR beta V segments appeared in productive rearrangements about 87% or about 30% of the time, broadly matching IMGT annotations. The cohort was sequenced for TCR beta chains only, and without alpha or paired-chain data the features that could be detected were limited. In a later analysis, most CMV-associated TCR beta chains were found to appear HLA-restricted, with HLA associations seemingly driven largely by CMV exposure. When HLA alleles, especially DR and DQ, strongly co-occurred, attributing TCR associations to individual alleles was difficult. According to a later analysis, parvovirus B19, influenza, CMV and Epstein-Barr virus appeared linked to several top co-occurrence clusters. Linkage disequilibrium might explain the correlated functional status among segregating V segments, but an unknown experimental factor could not be excluded. A few of the identified cytomegalovirus-associated TCR beta chains were confirmed in vitro to be specific for cytomegalovirus antigens. A later analysis found that TCR association rates varied across HLA loci, with DRB1 alleles showing the most associated TCRs and HLA-C alleles the fewest. Across donors, most TCR sequences were observed very rarely, whereas some public TCRs were present in many individuals. Roughly uniform sequencing depth across donors was assumed in presence/absence analyses, although this assumption may not hold. Because the 87-base-pair reads could not distinguish some IMGT-functional V segments, including TRBV6-2 and TRBV6-3, those segments were excluded. Specific HLA alleles were associated with roughly 16,000 TCR beta sequences at a false discovery rate of 0.05 in a later analysis. The authors suggested that the approach could potentially be extended to other disease states and immunological phenotypes. The classifier was reported to diagnose cytomegalovirus status with high specificity and sensitivity in both the original and validation cohorts. Because counts were too low, about 15 rarely observed V segments, including chromosome 9 orphons, were left out of the earlier analysis of some 640 of the donors.

A remark on this clone: The clone's antigen remains unknown. The record has no base qualities; no much larger clone is one base away.

The cohort comprised some 680 healthy bone marrow donors. At the time of sampling, all cohort members were nominally healthy, though unrecorded immune exposures were likely present. The donor was CMV seropositive and belonged to the group of 250 to 350 seropositive cohort members. Each donor provided a peripheral blood sample, and peripheral blood mononuclear cells were used for TCR beta sequencing. The Qiagen DNeasy Blood Extraction Kit was used to extract genomic DNA from the blood cell samples. CDR1 KGHSH and CDR2 LQKENI are derived from the germline V gene. The cysteine opens and the phenylalanine closes a CDR3 of 14 amino acids. Of the read, only the CDR3 DNA is kept; its 42 bases are in frame from base 1. V is cut back by 3 bases and J by 7 bases, with 6 bases in the junction unmatched. The receptor library was made with the immunoSEQ multiplex PCR assay. A mixture of 60 forward primers for TCR Vbeta segments and 13 reverse primers for TCR Jbeta segments was used in the multiplex PCR. A multiplex PCR assay on genomic DNA amplified the CDR3 region of rearranged TCR beta genes. On the Illumina HiSeq System, the amplified TCR beta libraries were sequenced as 87-base-pair reads. In the original analysis: A later analysis tallied around 82 million unique TCR beta chains across the 610 or so repertoires, and approximately 11 million of those chains were shared by two or more donors. To remove PCR and sequencing errors, raw reads were error-corrected and collapsed into unique sequences using a nearest-neighbor algorithm that merged closely related sequences. Alignment of CDR3 sequences to IMGT reference sequences was used to assign V, D and J gene segments. For a sequence to be retained, at least a six-nucleotide match to both a V gene segment and a J gene segment was required. A rearrangement counted as productive if the CDR3 had no stop codons and remained in frame with V and J, and every other rearrangement counted as non-productive. CDR3 was defined by IMGT convention, running from the second conserved V-encoded cysteine to the conserved J-encoded phenylalanine. The earlier analysis of 587 of the donors excluded sequences that lacked an unambiguous match to a single V gene segment. An earlier analysis of 450 to 650 of the donors called V segments functional above 56.7% productive rearrangements and segregating when the between-donor standard deviation exceeded 5%. To diagnose cytomegalovirus status from the catalog of TCR beta chain sequences, a statistical classification framework was built. In a later analysis, V and J genes were assigned by comparing TCR nucleotide sequences against IMGT/GENE-DB human TR gene sequences. In a later analysis, CDR3 sequences and most-parsimonious VDJ recombination scenarios were assigned using the TCRdist pipeline. A later analysis defined each TCR beta chain by its CDR3 amino acid sequence plus V-gene family, and excluded reads lacking a unique V-gene family. A later analysis removed 600 or so highly shared, low-generation-probability nucleotide sequences to deal with suspected cross-contamination and a sequencing artifact. A later analysis calculated a clonal expansion index for each public chain from normalized within-repertoire ranks of inferred template counts. In a later analysis, generation probabilities were computed with a VDJ recombination model fitted to out-of-frame rearrangements, and the resulting probabilities were checked against IGoR. In a later analysis, hypergeometric tests were used to score TCR-TCR, TCR-HLA and TCR-CMV co-occurrence, with a repertoire-size bias correction applied to TCR pairs. To estimate false discovery rates, a later analysis permuted the HLA or CMV assignments 20 times. In a later analysis, co-occurring TCRs were grouped with DBSCAN, and TCRdist sequence similarity was added when clustering was performed within HLA-allele-positive subsets. Repertoires with fewer than 30,000 or more than 120,000 public chains, plus five repertoires with anomalous nucleotide sharing, were excluded from co-occurrence clustering. This is the immuneACCESS table as TCRdb keeps it, with only in-frame sequences that have V and J called. A part of the clones is gone; compared with another copy, unresolved V genes explain less than half, and the rest is unexplained. The V and J calls and clone size are taken from that table; D and trimming were inferred from the DNA. Across this sample there are about 100,000 clones, with 81% seen only once. The leading ten clones occupy 4.2% of the sample.

The rearranged chain carries TRBV18 and TRBJ2-1, with 7 central nucleotides matching TRBD1. Sequenced: PBMCs. The source is a woman aged 70-85 years in good health and CMV-seropositive. The sequence in DNA is TGTGCCAGCTCACCCGACAGGGATAGGAATGAGCAGTTCTTC. Its translation is CASSPDRDRNEQFF.